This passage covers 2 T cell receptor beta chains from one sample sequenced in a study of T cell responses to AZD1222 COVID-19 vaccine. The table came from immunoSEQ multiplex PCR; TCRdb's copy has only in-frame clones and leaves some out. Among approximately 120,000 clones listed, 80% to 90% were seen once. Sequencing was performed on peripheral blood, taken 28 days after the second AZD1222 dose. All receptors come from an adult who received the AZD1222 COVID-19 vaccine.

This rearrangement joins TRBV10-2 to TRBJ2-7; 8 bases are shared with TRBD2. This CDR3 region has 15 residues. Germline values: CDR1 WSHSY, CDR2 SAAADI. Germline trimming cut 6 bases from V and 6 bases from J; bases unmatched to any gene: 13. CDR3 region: CASSPPSRGALEQYF. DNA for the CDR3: TGCGCCAGCAGCCCTCCCTCGCGGGGGGCCCTCGAGCAGTACTTC.

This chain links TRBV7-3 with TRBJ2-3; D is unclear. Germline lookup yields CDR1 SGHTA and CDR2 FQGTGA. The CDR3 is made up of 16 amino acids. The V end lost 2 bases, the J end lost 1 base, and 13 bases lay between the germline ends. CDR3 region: CASSLFSTTGTDTQYF. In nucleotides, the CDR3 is TGTGCCAGCAGCTTATTTTCAACAACCGGCACAGATACGCAGTATTTT.